This T cell receptor (beta chain) was obtained from a study of T cells after yellow fever vaccination. A single record per CDR3 protein comes from TCRdb applying MiXCR to the 5' RACE reads. The sample carries about 350,000 distinct CDR3 sequences, around 12% recorded once. Only a few counts were recorded for this clonotype. The CDR3 sequence is 13 residues long. Germline CDR1 is KGHSH and CDR2 is LQKENI. V lost 4 bases and J lost 4, with 11 bases in between. The receptor was isolated from a man aged 18 to 35 who received the YFV17D yellow fever vaccine. The rearrangement joins TRBV18 to TRBJ2-7, with D possibly matching TRBD1 (5 bases). The material was CD4+ T cells sorted from PBMCs, obtained 15 days after the yellow fever booster vaccination. CDR3 DNA sequence: TGTGCCAGCTCACAGGACATCTTGTACGAGCAGTACTTC. Translating gives CASSQDILYEQYF. Full variable domain (outside the CDR3, taken from reference TRBV18 and TRBJ2-7): NAGVMQNPRHLVRRRGQEARLRCSPMKGHSHVYWYRQLPEEGLKFMVYLQKENIIDESGMPKERFSAEFPKEGPSILRIQQVVRGDSAAYFCASSQDILYEQYFGPGTRLTVT.